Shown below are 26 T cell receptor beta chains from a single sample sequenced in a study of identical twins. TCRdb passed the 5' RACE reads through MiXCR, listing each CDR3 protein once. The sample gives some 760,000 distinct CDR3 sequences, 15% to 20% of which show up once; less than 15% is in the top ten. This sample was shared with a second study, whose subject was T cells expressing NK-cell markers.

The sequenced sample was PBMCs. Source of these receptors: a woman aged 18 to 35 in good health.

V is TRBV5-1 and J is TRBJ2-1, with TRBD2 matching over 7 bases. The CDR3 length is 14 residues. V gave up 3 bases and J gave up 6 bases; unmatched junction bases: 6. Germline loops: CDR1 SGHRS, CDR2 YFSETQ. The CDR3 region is CASSSPLARNEQFF. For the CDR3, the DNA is TGCGCCAGCAGCTCCCCACTAGCGCGCAATGAGCAGTTCTTC.

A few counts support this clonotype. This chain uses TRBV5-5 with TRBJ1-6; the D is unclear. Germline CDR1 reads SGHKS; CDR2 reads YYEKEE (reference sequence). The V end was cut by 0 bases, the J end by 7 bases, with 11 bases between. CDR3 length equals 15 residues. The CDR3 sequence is CASSLGWPTNSPLHF. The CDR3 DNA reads TGTGCCAGCAGCTTGGGTTGGCCTACAAATTCACCCCTCCACTTT.

CDR3 bases: TGTGCCAGCAGCCGCAATACGCAGTATTTT. The encoded protein is CASSRNTQYF. This chain uses TRBV12-3 or TRBV12-4 with TRBJ2-3; no definite D call. The CDR3 is made up of 10 amino acids. Trimming removed 6 bases at V and 7 bases at J, with 5 bases between.

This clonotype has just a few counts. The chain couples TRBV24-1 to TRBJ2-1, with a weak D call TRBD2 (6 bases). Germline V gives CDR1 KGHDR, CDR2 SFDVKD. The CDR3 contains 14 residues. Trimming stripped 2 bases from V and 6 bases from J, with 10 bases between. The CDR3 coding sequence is TGTGCCACCAGTGATTCGATGGGGGGCAATGAGCAGTTCTTC. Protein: CATSDSMGGNEQFF.

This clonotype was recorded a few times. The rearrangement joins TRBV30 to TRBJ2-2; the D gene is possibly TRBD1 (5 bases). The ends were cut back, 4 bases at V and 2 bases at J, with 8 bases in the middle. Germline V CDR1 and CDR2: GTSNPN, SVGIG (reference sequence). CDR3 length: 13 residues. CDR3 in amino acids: CAWKQANTGELFF. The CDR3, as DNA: TGTGCCTGGAAACAGGCTAACACCGGGGAGCTGTTTTTT.

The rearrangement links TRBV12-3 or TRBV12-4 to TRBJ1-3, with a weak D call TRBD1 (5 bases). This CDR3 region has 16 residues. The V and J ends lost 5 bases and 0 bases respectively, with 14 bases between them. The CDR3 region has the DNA TGTGCCAGCAGTCCCCCCCAGGGACCCTCTGGAAACACCATATATTTT. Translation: CASSPPQGPSGNTIYF.

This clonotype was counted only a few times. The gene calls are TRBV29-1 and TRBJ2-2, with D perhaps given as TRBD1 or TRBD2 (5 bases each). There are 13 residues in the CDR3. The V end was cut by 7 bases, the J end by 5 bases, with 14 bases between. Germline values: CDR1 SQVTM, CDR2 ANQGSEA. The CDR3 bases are TGCAGCGCCGACTTGGGGGTTACCGGGGAGCTGTTTTTT. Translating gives CSADLGVTGELFF.

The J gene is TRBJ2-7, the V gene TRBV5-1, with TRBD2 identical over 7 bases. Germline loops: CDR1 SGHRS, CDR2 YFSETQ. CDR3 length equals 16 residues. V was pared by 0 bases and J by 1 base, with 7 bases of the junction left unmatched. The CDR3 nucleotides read TGCGCCAGCAGCTTGGCCCAGACTAGCATATCCTACGAGCAGTACTTC. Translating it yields CASSLAQTSISYEQYF.

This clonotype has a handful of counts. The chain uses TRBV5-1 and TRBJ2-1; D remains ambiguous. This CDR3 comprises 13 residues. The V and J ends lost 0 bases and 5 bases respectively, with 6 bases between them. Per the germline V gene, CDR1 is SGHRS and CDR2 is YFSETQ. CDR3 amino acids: CASSLADHNEQFF. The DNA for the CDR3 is TGCGCCAGCAGCTTGGCCGACCACAATGAGCAGTTCTTC.

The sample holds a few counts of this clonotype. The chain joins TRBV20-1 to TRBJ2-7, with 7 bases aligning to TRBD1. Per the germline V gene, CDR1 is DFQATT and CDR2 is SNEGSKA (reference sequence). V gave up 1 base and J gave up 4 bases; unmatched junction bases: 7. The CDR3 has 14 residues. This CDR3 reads CSARGGTDIYEQYF. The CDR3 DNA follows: TGCAGTGCTAGAGGGGGGACAGATATATACGAGCAGTACTTC.

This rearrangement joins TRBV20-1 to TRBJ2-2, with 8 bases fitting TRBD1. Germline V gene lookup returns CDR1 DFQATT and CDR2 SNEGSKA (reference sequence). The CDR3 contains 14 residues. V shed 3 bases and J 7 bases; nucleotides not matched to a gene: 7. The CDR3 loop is CSARPTGGGGELFF. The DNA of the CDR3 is TGCAGTGCTAGGCCTACAGGGGGTGGCGGGGAGCTGTTTTTT.

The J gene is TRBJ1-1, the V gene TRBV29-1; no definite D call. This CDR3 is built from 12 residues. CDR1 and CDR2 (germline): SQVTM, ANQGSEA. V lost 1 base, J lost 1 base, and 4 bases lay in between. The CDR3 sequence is CSVEVGNTEAFF. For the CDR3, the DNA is TGCAGCGTTGAAGTGGGGAACACTGAAGCTTTCTTT.

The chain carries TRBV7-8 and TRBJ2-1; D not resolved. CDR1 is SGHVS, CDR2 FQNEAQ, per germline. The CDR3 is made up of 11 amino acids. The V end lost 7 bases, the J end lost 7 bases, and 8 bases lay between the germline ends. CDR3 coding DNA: TGTGCCAGCAAAAAGGAGAATGAGCAGTTCTTC. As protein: CASKKENEQFF.

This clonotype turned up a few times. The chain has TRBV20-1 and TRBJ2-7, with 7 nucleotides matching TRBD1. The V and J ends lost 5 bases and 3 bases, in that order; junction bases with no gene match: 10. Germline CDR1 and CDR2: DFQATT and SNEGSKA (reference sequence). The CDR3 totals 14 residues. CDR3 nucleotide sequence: TGCAGTGCTTCGAAAGGGGGCTATCTCTACGAGCAGTACTTC. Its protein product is CSASKGGYLYEQYF.

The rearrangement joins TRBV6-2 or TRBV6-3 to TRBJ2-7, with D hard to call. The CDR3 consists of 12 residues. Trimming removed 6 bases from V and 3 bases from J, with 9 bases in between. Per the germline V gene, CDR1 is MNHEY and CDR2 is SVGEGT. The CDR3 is CASRARIYEQYF. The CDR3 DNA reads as TGTGCCAGCAGGGCTCGGATCTACGAGCAGTACTTC.

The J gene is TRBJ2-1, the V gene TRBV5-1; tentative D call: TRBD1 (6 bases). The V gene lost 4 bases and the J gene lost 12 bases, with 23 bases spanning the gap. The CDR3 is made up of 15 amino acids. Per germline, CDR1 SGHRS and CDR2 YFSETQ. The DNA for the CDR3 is TGCGCCAGCAGCCCTACGACAGGACCCGGCACGGGGCAGTTCTTC. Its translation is CASSPTTGPGTGQFF.

CDR3 residues: CASSLSGPWTGELFF. CDR3 DNA: TGCGCCAGCAGCTTGAGCGGGCCGTGGACCGGGGAGCTGTTTTTT. The rearrangement joins TRBV5-1 to TRBJ2-2; tentative D call: TRBD2 (6 bases). V was clipped by 1 base and J by 5 bases, with 12 bases between them. The CDR3 sequence is 15 residues long. CDR1 and CDR2 from the germline V gene are SGHRS and YFSETQ.

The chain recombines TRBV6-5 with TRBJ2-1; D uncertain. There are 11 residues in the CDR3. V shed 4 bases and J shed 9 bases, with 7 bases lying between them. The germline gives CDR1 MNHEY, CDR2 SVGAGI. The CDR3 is CASSSRIEQFF. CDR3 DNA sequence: TGTGCCAGCAGTTCTAGAATTGAGCAGTTCTTC.

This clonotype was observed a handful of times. CDR3 in amino acids: CASSYKAMSREQFF. The CDR3 DNA follows: TGTGCCAGCAGTTACAAGGCGATGAGTCGCGAGCAGTTCTTC. The V and J genes are TRBV6-5 and TRBJ2-1; D gene unclear. Germline loops: CDR1 MNHEY, CDR2 SVGAGI. Trimming left V 2 bases short and J 10 bases short, with 15 bases between. This CDR3 region has 14 residues.

The CDR3 protein is CASRSQVAQETQYF. DNA of the CDR3: TGTGCCAGCAGATCCCAGGTAGCCCAAGAGACCCAGTACTTC. J is TRBJ2-5 and V is TRBV12-3 or TRBV12-4; D unresolved. Trimming shortened V by 6 bases and J by 1 base, and 12 bases separated the two germline ends. There are 14 residues in the CDR3.

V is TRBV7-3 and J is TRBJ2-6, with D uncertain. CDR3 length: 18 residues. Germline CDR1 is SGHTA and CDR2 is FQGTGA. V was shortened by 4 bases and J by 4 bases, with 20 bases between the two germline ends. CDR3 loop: CASSSSRWAQSGANVLTF. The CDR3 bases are TGTGCCAGCAGCTCCAGCCGGTGGGCCCAATCCGGGGCCAACGTCCTGACTTTC.

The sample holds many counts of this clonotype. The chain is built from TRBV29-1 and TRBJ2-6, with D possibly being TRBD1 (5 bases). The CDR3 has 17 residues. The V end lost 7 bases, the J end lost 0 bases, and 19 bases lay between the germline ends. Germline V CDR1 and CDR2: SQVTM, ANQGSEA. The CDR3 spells CSAVALDILSGANVLTF. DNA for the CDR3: TGCAGCGCTGTTGCACTGGACATTCTCTCTGGGGCCAACGTCCTGACTTTC.

CDR3 region: CASSYSRTGNQPQHF. The CDR3 coding sequence is TGTGCCAGCAGTTACTCACGTACAGGCAATCAGCCCCAGCATTTT. The V call is TRBV6-5, the J call TRBJ1-5, with unresolved D. Per the germline V gene, CDR1 is MNHEY and CDR2 is SVGAGI. This CDR3 comprises 15 residues. The V end was cut by 0 bases, the J end by 2 bases, with 8 bases between.

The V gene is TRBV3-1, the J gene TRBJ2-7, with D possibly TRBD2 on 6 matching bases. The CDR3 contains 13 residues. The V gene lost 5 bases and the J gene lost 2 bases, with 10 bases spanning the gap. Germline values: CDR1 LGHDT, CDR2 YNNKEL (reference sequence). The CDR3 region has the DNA TGTGCCAGCAGCGACGGGACTCCCTACGAGCAGTACTTC. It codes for CASSDGTPYEQYF.

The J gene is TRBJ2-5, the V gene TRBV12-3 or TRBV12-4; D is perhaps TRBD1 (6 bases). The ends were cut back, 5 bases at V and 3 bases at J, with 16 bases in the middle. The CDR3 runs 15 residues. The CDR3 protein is CASSRSGQPEETQYF. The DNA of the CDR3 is TGTGCCAGCAGTCGCTCCGGACAGCCCGAAGAGACCCAGTACTTC.

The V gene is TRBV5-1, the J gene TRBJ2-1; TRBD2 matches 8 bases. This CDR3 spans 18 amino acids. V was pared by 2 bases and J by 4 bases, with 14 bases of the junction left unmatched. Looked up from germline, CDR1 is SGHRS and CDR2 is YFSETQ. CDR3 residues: CASSFFTTSGSRYNEQFF. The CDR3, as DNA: TGCGCCAGCAGCTTCTTCACCACTAGCGGAAGCAGGTACAATGAGCAGTTCTTC.